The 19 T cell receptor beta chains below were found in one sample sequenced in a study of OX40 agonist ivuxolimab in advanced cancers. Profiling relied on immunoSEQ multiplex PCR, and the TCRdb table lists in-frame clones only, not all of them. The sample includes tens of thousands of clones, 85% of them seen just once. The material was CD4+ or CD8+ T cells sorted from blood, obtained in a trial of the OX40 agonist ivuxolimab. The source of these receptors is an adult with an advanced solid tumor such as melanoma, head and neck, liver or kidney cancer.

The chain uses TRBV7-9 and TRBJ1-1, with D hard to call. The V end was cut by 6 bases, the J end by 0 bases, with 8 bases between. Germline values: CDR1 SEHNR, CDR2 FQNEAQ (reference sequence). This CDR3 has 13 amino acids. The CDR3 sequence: CASSLHMNTEAFF. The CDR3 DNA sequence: TGTGCCAGCAGTCTCCACATGAACACTGAAGCTTTCTTT.

CDR3 DNA: TGCGCCAGCAGCCCAAGTCCCGCCGGGGCCAACGTCCTGACTTTC. It is translated as CASSPSPAGANVLTF. V usage is TRBV4-3 and J usage is TRBJ2-6; D is ambiguous. The CDR3 has 15 amino acids. V was shortened by 4 bases and J by 4 bases, with 11 bases between the two germline ends. Germline lookup yields CDR1 LGHNA and CDR2 YSLEER.

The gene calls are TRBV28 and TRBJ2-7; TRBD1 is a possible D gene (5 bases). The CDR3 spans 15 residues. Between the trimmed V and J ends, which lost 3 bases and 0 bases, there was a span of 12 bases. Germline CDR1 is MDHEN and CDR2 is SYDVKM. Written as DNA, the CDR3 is TGTGCCAGCAGTTTGCCAGGGTCCTACTCCTACGAGCAGTACTTC. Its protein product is CASSLPGSYSYEQYF.

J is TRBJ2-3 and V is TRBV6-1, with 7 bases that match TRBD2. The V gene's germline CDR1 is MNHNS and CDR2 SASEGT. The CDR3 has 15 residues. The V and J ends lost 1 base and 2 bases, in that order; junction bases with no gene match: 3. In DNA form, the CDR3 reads TGTGCCAGCAGTGAAGGGGGAGGGTACACAGATACGCAGTATTTT. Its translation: CASSEGGGYTDTQYF.

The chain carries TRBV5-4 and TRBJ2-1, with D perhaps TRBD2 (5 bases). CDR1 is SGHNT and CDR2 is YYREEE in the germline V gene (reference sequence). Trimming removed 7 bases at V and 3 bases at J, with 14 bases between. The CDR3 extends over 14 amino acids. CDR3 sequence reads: CASSRAPSYNEQFF. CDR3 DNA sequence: TGTGCCAGCTCGAGGGCACCCAGCTACAATGAGCAGTTCTTC.

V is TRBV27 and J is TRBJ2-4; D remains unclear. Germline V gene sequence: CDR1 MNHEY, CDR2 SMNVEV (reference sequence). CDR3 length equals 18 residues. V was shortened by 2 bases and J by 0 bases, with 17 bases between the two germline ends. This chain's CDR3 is CASSLEGRGRLAKNIQYF. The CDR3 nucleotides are TGTGCCAGCAGTTTAGAAGGGCGCGGCAGACTAGCCAAAAACATTCAGTACTTC.

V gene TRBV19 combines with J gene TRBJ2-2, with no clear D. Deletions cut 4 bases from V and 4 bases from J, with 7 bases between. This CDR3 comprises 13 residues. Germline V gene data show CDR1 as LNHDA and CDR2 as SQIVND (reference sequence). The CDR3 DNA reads TGTGCCAGTAGTAGCCCCACCACCGGGGAGCTGTTTTTT. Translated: CASSSPTTGELFF. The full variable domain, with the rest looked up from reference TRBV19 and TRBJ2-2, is DGGITQSPKYLFRKEGQNVTLSCEQNLNHDAMYWYRQDPGQGLRLIYYSQIVNDFQKGDIAEGYSVSREKKESFPLTVTSAQKNPTAFYLCASSSPTTGELFFGEGSRLTVL.

This chain's CDR3 is CAWSVRRTGNPGELFF. CDR3 bases: TGTGCCTGGAGTGTAAGGAGGACAGGAAACCCCGGGGAGCTGTTTTTT. The chain uses TRBV30 and TRBJ2-2; 7 positions agree with TRBD1. Germline-derived CDR1 and CDR2 are GTSNPN and SVGIG (reference sequence). The CDR3 is 16 amino acids. V lost 0 bases and J lost 6; bases outside the gene matches: 10.

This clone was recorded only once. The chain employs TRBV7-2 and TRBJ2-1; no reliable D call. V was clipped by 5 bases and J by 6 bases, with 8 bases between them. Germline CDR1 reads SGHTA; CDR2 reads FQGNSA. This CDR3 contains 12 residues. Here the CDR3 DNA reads TGTGCCAGCAGCCCTCTCCCCAATGAGCAGTTCTTC. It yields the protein CASSPLPNEQFF. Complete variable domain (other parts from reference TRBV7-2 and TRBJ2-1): GAGVSQSPSNKVTEKGKDVELRCDPISGHTALYWYRQSLGQGLEFLIYFQGNSAPDKSGLPSDRFSAERTGGSVSTLTIQRTQQEDSAVYLCASSPLPNEQFFGPGTRLTVL.

The CDR3 DNA sequence: TGTGCCAGCAGTGAACTGGCCCTGAGGCATAATTCACCCCTCCACTTT. Protein product: CASSELALRHNSPLHF. J is TRBJ1-6 and V is TRBV6-1; D call uncertain. Trimming removed 2 bases from V and 5 bases from J, with 13 bases in between. The CDR3 contains 16 residues. The germline V gene has CDR1 MNHNS and CDR2 SASEGT.

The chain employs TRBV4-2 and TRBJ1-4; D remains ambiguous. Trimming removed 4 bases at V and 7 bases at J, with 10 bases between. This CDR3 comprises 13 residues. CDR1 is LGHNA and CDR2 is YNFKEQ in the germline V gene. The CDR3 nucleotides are TGTGCCAGCAGCCTCGAGAGGCCTGAAAAACTGTTTTTT. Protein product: CASSLERPEKLFF.

The CDR3: CASSLAGANGYTF. CDR3 sequence (DNA): TGCGCCAGCAGCTTGGCGGGAGCTAACGGCTACACCTTC. The chain recombines TRBV5-1 with TRBJ1-2, with D hard to call. V lost 0 bases to trimming and J lost 8 bases, with 11 bases between them. Germline CDR1 is SGHRS and CDR2 is YFSETQ. The CDR3 sequence is 13 residues long.

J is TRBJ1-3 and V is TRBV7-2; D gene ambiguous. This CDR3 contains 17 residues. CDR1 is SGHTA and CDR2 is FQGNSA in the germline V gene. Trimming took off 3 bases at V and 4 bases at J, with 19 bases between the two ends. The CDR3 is CASSLSAAPSGGNTIYF. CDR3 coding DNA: TGTGCCAGCAGCTTGTCGGCAGCTCCATCAGGAGGAAACACCATATATTTT.

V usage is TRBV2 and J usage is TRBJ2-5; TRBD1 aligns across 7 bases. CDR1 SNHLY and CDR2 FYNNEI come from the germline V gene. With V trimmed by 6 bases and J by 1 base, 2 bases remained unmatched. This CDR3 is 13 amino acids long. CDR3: CASSRDSQETQYF. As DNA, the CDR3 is TGTGCCAGCAGCCGGGACAGCCAAGAGACCCAGTACTTC.

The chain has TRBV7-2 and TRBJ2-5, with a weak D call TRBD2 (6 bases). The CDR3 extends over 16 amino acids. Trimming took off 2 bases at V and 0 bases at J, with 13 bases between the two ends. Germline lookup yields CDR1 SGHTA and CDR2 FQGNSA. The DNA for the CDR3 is TGTGCCAGCAGCTTAACGGGGAGGCAGTACCAAGAGACCCAGTACTTC. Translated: CASSLTGRQYQETQYF.

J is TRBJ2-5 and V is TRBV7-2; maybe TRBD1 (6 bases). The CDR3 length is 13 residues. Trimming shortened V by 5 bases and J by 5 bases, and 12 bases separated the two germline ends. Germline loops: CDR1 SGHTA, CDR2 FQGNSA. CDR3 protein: CASSPGVGETQYF. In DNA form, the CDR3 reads TGTGCCAGCAGCCCAGGGGTGGGGGAGACCCAGTACTTC.

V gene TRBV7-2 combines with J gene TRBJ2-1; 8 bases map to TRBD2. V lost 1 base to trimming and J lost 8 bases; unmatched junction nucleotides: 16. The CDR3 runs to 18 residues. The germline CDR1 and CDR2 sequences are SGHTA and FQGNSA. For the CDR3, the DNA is TGTGCCAGCAGCTTAGATGGGACTAGTAGGCCGTCTGAGGATGAGCAGTTCTTC. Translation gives CASSLDGTSRPSEDEQFF.

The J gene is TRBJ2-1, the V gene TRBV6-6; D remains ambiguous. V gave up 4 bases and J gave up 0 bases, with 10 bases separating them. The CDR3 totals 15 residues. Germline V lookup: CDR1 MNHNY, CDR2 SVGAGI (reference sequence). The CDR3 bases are TGTGCCAGCAGTTTCCCCCTGAGCTCCTACAATGAGCAGTTCTTC. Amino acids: CASSFPLSSYNEQFF.

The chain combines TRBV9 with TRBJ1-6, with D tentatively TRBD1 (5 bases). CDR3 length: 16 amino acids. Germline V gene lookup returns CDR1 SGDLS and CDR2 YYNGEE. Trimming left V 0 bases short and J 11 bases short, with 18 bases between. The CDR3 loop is CASSVAQSRVNAPLHF. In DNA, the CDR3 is TGTGCCAGCAGCGTAGCCCAGTCCAGGGTGAACGCACCCCTCCACTTT.